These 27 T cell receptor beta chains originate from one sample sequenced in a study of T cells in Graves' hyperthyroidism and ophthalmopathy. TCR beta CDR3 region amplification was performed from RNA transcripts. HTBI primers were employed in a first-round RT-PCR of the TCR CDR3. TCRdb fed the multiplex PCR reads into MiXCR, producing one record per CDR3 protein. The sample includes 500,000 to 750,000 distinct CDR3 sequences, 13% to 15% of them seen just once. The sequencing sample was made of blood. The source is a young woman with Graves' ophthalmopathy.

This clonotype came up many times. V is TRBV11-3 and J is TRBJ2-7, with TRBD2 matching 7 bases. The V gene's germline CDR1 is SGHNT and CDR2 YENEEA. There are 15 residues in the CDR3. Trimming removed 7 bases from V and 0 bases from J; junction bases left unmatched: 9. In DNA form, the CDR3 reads TGTGCCAGCACCCCCTTCGGCGGGGGCTCCTACGAGCAGTACTTC. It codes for CASTPFGGGSYEQYF.

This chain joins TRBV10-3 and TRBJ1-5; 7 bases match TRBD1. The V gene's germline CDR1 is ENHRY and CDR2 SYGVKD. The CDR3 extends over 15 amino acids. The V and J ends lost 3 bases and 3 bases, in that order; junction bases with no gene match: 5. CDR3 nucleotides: TGTGCCATCAGTGACTCAGGGGGAGCCAATCAGCCCCAGCATTTT. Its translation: CAISDSGGANQPQHF.

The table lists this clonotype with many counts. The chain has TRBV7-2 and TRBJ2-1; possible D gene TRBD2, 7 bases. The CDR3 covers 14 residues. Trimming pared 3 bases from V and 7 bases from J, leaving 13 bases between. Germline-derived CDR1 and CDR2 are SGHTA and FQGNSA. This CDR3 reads CASSFGGGGNEQFF. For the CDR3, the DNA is TGTGCCAGCAGCTTCGGGGGAGGGGGGAATGAGCAGTTCTTC. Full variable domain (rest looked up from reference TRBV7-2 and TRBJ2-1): GAGVSQSPSNKVTEKGKDVELRCDPISGHTALYWYRQSLGQGLEFLIYFQGNSAPDKSGLPSDRFSAERTGGSVSTLTIQRTQQEDSAVYLCASSFGGGGNEQFFGPGTRLTVL.

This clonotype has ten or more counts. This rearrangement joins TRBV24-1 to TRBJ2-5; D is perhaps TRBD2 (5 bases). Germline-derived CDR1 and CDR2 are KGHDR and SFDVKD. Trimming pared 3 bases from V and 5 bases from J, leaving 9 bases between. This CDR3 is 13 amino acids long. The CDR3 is CATSDTRLETQYF. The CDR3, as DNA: TGTGCCACCAGTGATACTAGGTTGGAGACCCAGTACTTC.

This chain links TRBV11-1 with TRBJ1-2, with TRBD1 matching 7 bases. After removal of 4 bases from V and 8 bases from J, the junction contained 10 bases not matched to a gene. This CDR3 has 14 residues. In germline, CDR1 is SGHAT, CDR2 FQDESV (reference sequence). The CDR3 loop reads CASSSQGGSWGYTF. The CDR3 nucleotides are TGTGCCAGCAGCTCGCAAGGGGGCTCGTGGGGCTACACCTTC.

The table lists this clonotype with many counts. The CDR3 is CASSSFRAHRSIPGQGVNGYTF. In nucleotides, the CDR3 is TGTGCCAGCAGTTCCTTTAGGGCCCATCGATCTATTCCGGGACAGGGCGTTAATGGCTACACCTTC. This sequence joins TRBV28 and TRBJ1-2; 9 positions match TRBD1. The CDR3 extends over 22 amino acids. V shed 4 bases, J shed 6 bases, and the junction held 30 bases outside the gene matches. Germline CDR1 and CDR2: MDHEN and SYDVKM.

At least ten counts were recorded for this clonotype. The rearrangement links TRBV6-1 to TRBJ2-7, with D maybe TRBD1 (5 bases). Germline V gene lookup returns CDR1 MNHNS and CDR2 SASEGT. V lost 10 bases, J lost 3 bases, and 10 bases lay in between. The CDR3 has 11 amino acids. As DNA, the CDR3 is TGTGCCATCAGGGCCCACTACGAGCAGTACTTC. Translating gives CAIRAHYEQYF.

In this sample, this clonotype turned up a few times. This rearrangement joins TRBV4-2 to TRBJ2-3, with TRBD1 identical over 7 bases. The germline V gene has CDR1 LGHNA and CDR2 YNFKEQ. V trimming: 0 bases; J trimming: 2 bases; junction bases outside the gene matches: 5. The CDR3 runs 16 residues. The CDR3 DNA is TGTGCCAGCAGCCAAGATTGGGACAGCTACACAGATACGCAGTATTTT. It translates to CASSQDWDSYTDTQYF.

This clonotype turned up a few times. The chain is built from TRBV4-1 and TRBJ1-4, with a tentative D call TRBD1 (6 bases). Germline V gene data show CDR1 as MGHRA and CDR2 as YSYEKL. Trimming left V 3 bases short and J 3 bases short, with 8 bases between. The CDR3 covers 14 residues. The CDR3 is CASSHGQSNEKLFF. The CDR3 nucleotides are TGCGCCAGCAGCCACGGACAGTCTAATGAAAAACTGTTTTTT.

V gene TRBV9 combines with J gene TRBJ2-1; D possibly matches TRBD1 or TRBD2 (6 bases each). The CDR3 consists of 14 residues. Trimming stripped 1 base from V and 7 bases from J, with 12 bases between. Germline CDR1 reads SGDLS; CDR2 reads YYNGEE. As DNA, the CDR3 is TGTGCCAGCAGCGTAAGGGGGGTGGGGAATGAGCAGTTCTTC. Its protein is CASSVRGVGNEQFF.

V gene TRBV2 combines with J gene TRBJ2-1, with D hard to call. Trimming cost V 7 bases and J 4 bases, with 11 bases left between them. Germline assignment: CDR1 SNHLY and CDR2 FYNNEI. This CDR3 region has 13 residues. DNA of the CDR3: TGTGCCAGCACCCCCAGCGTATACAATGAGCAGTTCTTC. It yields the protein CASTPSVYNEQFF.

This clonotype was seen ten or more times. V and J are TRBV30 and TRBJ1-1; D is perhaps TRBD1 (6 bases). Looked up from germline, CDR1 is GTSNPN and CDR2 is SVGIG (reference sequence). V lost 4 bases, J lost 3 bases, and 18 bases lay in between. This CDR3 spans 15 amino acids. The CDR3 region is CAWKGGYGPYTEAFF. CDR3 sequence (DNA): TGTGCCTGGAAGGGGGGCTATGGGCCGTACACTGAAGCTTTCTTT. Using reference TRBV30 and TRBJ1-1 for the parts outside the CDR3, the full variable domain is SQTIHQWPATLVQPVGSPLSLECTVEGTSNPNLYWYRQAAGRGLQLLFYSVGIGQISSEVPQNLSASRPQDRQFILSSKKLLLSDSGFYLCAWKGGYGPYTEAFFGQGTRLTVV.

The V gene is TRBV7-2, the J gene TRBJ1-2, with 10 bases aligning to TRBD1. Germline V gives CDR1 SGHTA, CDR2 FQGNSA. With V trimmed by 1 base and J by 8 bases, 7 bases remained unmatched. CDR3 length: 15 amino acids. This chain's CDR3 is CASSLVGGQGGGYTF. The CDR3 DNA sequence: TGTGCCAGCAGCTTAGTTGGTGGACAGGGGGGCGGCTACACCTTC.

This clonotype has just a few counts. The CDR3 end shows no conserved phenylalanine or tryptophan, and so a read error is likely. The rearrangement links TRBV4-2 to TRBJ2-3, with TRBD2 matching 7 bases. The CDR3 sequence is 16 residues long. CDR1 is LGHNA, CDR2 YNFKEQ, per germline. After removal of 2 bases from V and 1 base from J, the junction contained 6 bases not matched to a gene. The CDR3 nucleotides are TGTGCCAGCAGCCAATTCCGGGAGGCCGGCACAGATACGCAGTATTCT. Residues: CASSQFREAGTDTQYS.

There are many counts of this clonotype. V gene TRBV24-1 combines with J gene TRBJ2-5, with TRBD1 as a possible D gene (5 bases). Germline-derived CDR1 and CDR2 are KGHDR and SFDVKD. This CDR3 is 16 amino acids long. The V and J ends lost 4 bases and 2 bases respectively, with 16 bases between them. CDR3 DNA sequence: TGTGCCACCAGTGAAATTGGCCAGGGTGAGCAAGAGACCCAGTACTTC. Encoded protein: CATSEIGQGEQETQYF.

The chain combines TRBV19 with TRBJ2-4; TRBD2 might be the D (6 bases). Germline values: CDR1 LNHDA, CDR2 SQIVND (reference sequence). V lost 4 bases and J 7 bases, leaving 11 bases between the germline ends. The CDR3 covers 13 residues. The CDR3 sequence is CASSTPGDNIQYF. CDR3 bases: TGTGCCAGTAGTACCCCGGGGGACAACATTCAGTACTTC.

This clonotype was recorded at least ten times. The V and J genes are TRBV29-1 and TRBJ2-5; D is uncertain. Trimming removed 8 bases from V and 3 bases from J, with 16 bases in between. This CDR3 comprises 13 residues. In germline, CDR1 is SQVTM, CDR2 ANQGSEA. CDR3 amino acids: CSTRYLREETQYF. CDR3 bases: TGCAGCACCCGATACCTAAGGGAAGAGACCCAGTACTTC.

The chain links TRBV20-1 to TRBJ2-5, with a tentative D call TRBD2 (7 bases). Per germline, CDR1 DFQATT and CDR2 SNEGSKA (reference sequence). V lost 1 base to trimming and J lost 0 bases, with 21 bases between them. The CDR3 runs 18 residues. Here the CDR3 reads CSARGWEGGGLYQETQYF. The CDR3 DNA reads TGCAGTGCTAGAGGGTGGGAGGGGGGGGGCTTATACCAAGAGACCCAGTACTTC.

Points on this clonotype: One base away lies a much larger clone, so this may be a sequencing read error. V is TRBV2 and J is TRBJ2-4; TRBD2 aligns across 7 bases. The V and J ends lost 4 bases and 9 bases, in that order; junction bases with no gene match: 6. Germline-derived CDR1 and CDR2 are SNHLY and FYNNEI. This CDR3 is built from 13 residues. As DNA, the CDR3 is TGTGCCAGCAGTGGGGCGGGAGAGGTCATTCAGTACTTC. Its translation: CASSGAGEVIQYF. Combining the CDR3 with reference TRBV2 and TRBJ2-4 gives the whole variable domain EPEVTQTPSHQVTQMGQEVILRCVPISNHLYFYWYRQILGQKVEFLVSFYNNEISEKSEIFDDQFSVERPDGSNFTLKIRSTKLEDSAMYFCASSGAGEVIQYFGAGTRLSVL.

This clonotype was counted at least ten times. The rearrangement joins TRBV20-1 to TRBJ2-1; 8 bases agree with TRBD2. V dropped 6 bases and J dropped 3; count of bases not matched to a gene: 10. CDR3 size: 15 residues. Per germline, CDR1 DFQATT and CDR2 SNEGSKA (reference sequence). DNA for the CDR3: TGCAGTGCCCTAGATAGCGGGATAAACTACAATGAGCAGTTCTTC. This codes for CSALDSGINYNEQFF.

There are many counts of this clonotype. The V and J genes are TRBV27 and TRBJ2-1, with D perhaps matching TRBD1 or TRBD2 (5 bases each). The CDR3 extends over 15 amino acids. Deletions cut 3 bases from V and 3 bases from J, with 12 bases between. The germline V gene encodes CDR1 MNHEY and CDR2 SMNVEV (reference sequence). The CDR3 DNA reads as TGTGCCAGCAGTTTGAGAAGGGGAGACTACAATGAGCAGTTCTTC. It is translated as CASSLRRGDYNEQFF.

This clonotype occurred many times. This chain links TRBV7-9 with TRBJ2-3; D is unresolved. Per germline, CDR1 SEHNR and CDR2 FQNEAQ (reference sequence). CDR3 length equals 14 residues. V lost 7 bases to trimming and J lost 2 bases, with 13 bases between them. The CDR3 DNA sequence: TGTGCCAGCATCACTCCGGAGACCACAGATACGCAGTATTTT. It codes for CASITPETTDTQYF. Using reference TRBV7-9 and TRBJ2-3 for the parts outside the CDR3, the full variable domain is DTGVSQNPRHKITKRGQNVTFRCDPISEHNRLYWYRQTLGQGPEFLTYFQNEAQLEKSRLLSDRFSAERPKGSFSTLEIQRTEQGDSAMYLCASITPETTDTQYFGPGTRLTVL.

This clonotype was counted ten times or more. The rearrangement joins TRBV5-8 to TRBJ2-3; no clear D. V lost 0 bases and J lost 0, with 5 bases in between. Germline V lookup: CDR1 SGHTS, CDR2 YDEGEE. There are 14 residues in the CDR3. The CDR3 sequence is CASSLVLSTDTQYF. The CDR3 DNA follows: TGTGCCAGCAGCTTGGTCCTGAGCACAGATACGCAGTATTTT. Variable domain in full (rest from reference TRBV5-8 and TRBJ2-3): EAGVTQSPTHLIKTRGQQATLRCSPISGHTSVYWYQQALGLGLQFLLWYDEGEERNRGNFPPRFSGRQFPNYSSELNVNALELEDSALYLCASSLVLSTDTQYFGPGTRLTVL.

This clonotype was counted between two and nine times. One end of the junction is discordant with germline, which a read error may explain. DNA of the CDR3: TGTGCCAGCAGTTTTAGGGGGGCCTACGGGCAGTACTTC. Its translation is CASSFRGAYGQYF. The rearrangement uses TRBV27 and TRBJ2-7; TRBD1 or TRBD2 may be the D gene (6 bases each). The CDR3 is made up of 13 amino acids. From germline, CDR1 is MNHEY and CDR2 SMNVEV (reference sequence).

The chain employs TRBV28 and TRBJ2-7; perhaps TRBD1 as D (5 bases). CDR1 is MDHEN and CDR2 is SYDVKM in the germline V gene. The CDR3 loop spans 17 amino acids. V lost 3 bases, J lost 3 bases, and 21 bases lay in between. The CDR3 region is CASSFQPARVRVYEQYF. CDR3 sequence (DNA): TGTGCCAGCAGTTTTCAACCCGCCAGGGTTAGGGTCTACGAGCAGTACTTC.

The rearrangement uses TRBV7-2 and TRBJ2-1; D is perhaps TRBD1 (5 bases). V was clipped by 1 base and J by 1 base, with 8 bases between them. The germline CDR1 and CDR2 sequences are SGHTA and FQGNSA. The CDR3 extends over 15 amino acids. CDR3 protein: CASSLGQYSYNEQFF. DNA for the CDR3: TGTGCCAGCAGCTTAGGACAGTATTCCTACAATGAGCAGTTCTTC.

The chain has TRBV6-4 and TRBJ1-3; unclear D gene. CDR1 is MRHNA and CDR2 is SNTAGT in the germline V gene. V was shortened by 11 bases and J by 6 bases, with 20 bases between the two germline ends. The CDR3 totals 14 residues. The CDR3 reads CAQQSQTVPNTIYF. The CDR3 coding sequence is TGTGCCCAGCAGTCACAGACTGTCCCAAACACCATATATTTT.